Presented here are 18 T cell receptor beta chains from one specimen sequenced in a study of T cell clonality in common variable immunodeficiency. This table comes from immunoSEQ multiplex PCR, and its TCRdb copy is limited to in-frame clones, with some not included. This sample has fewer than 75,000 clones, each found more than once. Source material: peripheral blood mononuclear cells. All receptors derive from a person between 18 and 69 years old in good health.

This clone was detected ten times or more. The read ends 3 residues early relative to the CDR3; the germline J gene fills the gap. The V call is TRBV5-5, the J call TRBJ2-7, with TRBD2 identical over 8 bases. The V gene end was trimmed by 2 bases and the J gene end by 5 bases; junction bases not matched to a gene: 9. The CDR3 loop spans 15 amino acids. Germline CDR1 and CDR2: SGHKS and YYEKEE (reference sequence). CDR3 DNA (partial): TGTGCCAGCAGCTTTCGGGGGGGCCTCGCCAACGAG. Residues: CASSFRGGLANE. The CDR3, in full, reads CASSFRGGLANEQYF.

This clone was seen repeatedly, ten times or more. The read ends 3 residues shy of where the CDR3 ends; the end is completed using the germline J gene. The V call is TRBV20-1, the J call TRBJ1-1; 7 bases fit TRBD1. Trimming cost V 0 bases and J 3 bases; bases outside gene matches: 7. Looked up from germline, CDR1 is DFQATT and CDR2 is SNEGSKA (reference sequence). The CDR3 is 15 residues long. The DNA read from the CDR3 is TGCAGTGCTAGAGATTGGTCAGGGGGTCACACTGAA. The encoded protein is CSARDWSGGHTE. The CDR3 as a whole reads CSARDWSGGHTEAFF.

This clone was recorded at least ten times. The CDR3 end lies 3 residues beyond the end of the read and is filled in from the germline J gene. The V call is TRBV30, the J call TRBJ1-6; TRBD1 aligns across 7 bases. Per the germline V gene, CDR1 is GTSNPN and CDR2 is SVGIG (reference sequence). V was pared by 6 bases and J by 7 bases, with 6 bases of the junction left unmatched. This CDR3 region has 13 residues. CDR3 sequence reads: CACSGTANSPLHF. Partial CDR3 DNA: TGTGCCTGTTCCGGGACAGCCAATTCACCC.

This clone was detected ten times or more. From the germline J gene comes the end of the CDR3, since the read stops 3 residues before it. The chain has TRBV11-2 and TRBJ2-7; 8 positions match TRBD2. Germline CDR1 is SGHAT and CDR2 is FQNNGV. Trimming removed 5 bases from V and 0 bases from J; junction bases left unmatched: 3. The CDR3 length is 14 residues. The CDR3 sequence: CASSQSGSSYEQYF. The DNA read from the CDR3 is TGTGCCAGCAGCCAGAGCGGGAGCTCCTACGAG.

Many counts were recorded for this clone. The read ends 3 residues shy of where the CDR3 ends; the end is completed using the germline J gene. The chain links TRBV14 to TRBJ2-1; D is possibly TRBD1 (6 bases). The CDR3 has 15 amino acids. Germline V CDR1 and CDR2: SGHDN, FVKESK. The ends were cut back, 4 bases at V and 1 base at J, with 11 bases in the middle. The CDR3 is CASSPSGESYNEQFF. Incomplete CDR3 DNA: TGTGCCAGCAGCCCCTCAGGGGAGTCCTACAATGAG.

Notes on this clone: The read is 3 residues too short to cover the CDR3 end, so that end is filled in from the germline J gene. The V and J genes are TRBV6-4 and TRBJ1-1; TRBD1 matches 9 bases. The CDR3 extends over 15 amino acids. In germline, CDR1 is MRHNA, CDR2 SNTAGT. Germline trimming cut 6 bases from V and 3 bases from J; bases unmatched to any gene: 8. The CDR3 here is CASRADRGRDTEAFF. The sequenced part of the CDR3 DNA is TGTGCCAGCAGGGCGGACAGGGGACGGGACACTGAA.

This clone was detected ten times or more. The read halts 3 residues ahead of the CDR3 end, with the missing end drawn from the germline J gene. V usage is TRBV7-3 and J usage is TRBJ2-2; possibly TRBD2 for D (5 bases). CDR1 is SGHTA and CDR2 is FQGTGA in the germline V gene. Trimming left V 2 bases short and J 1 base short, with 5 bases between. The CDR3 has 14 amino acids. Incomplete CDR3 DNA: TGTGCCAGCAGCTTAGCGGGGAACACCGGGGAG. It encodes CASSLAGNTGE. The whole CDR3 sequence is CASSLAGNTGELFF.

This clone was detected many times. From the germline J gene comes the end of the CDR3, since the read stops 3 residues before it. The V gene is TRBV12-3 or TRBV12-4, the J gene TRBJ1-4; 7 nucleotides agree with TRBD1. The CDR3 is 15 residues long. V gave up 1 base and J gave up 8 bases; unmatched junction bases: 7. The CDR3 spells CASSLGQGVAEKLFF. The part of the CDR3 DNA that was read is TGTGCCAGCAGTTTAGGGCAGGGGGTGGCCGAAAAA.

This clone was detected ten times or more. The read terminates 3 residues ahead of where the CDR3 ends, so the germline J gene completes it. Other DNA sequences in the same sample also yield this CDR3. The V call is TRBV5-5, the J call TRBJ1-3, with D unclear. Germline V gene lookup returns CDR1 SGHKS and CDR2 YYEKEE (reference sequence). Trimming took 0 bases from V and 0 from J, leaving 7 bases between them. This CDR3 is built from 15 residues. The CDR3 sequence: CASSLDQVSGNTIYF. The sequenced part of the CDR3 DNA is TGTGCCAGCAGCTTGGATCAGGTCTCTGGAAACACC.

There are many counts of this clone. The read gets to within 3 residues of the CDR3 end, and the germline J gene fills in the rest. This sequence joins TRBV3-1 (or the pseudogene TRBV3-2) and TRBJ2-1; 8 nucleotides align to TRBD1. V trimming: 0 bases; J trimming: 9 bases; junction bases outside the gene matches: 1. The CDR3 is 13 residues long. Germline-derived CDR1 and CDR2 are LGHDT and YNNKEL (reference sequence). Partial CDR3 DNA: TGTGCCAGCAGCCAAGACGGGACAGGTGAG. It yields the protein CASSQDGTGE. The whole CDR3 is CASSQDGTGEQFF.

At least ten counts were recorded for this clone. The read ends 3 residues early relative to the CDR3; the germline J gene fills the gap. The V and J genes are TRBV7-6 and TRBJ2-7, with a tentative D call TRBD1 (5 bases). The V gene lost 5 bases and the J gene lost 5 bases, with 10 bases spanning the gap. Germline lookup yields CDR1 SGHVS and CDR2 FNYEAQ. CDR3 length: 12 residues. The CDR3 spells CASSQGFNEQYF. Incomplete CDR3 DNA: TGTGCCAGCAGCCAGGGATTCAACGAG.

This clone was observed many times. The read is 3 residues too short to cover the CDR3 end, so that end is filled in from the germline J gene. The rearrangement links TRBV5-1 to TRBJ1-1, with D unclear. V was cut by 4 bases and J by 1 base, with 8 bases left in between. CDR1 SGHRS and CDR2 YFSETQ come from the germline V gene. The CDR3 is 13 amino acids. This CDR3 is CASSSTANTEAFF. The sequenced CDR3 bases are TGCGCCAGCAGCAGTACAGCGAACACTGAA.

This clone appeared many times. The CDR3 goes on 3 residues after the read ends, and that part is filled in from the germline J gene. The V gene is TRBV20-1, the J gene TRBJ2-1; D perhaps matches TRBD1 (5 bases). The germline V gene has CDR1 DFQATT and CDR2 SNEGSKA (reference sequence). V lost 2 bases, J lost 7 bases, and 9 bases lay in between. The CDR3 length is 12 residues. The CDR3 DNA, read in part, is TGCAGTGCTAGACAGGGTATGAATGAG. Amino acid sequence: CSARQGMNE. The complete CDR3 reads CSARQGMNEQFF.

This clone was found many times. The read gets to within 3 residues of the CDR3 end, and the germline J gene fills in the rest. The rearrangement joins TRBV30 to TRBJ1-4, with D possibly TRBD1 on 6 matching bases. V was clipped by 3 bases and J by 1 base, with 12 bases between them. The CDR3 length is 15 residues. CDR1 is GTSNPN and CDR2 is SVGIG in the germline V gene (reference sequence). The sequenced CDR3 bases are TGTGCCTGGAGGACCAAACAGGGAACTAATGAAAAA. This translates into CAWRTKQGTNEK. The complete CDR3 protein is CAWRTKQGTNEKLFF.

This clone has a count of ten or more. The sequence runs out 3 residues before the end of the CDR3; the remainder is reconstructed from the germline J gene. The rearrangement joins TRBV6-1 to TRBJ1-5, with 8 bases lining up with TRBD1. This CDR3 spans 16 amino acids. Germline CDR1 MNHNS, CDR2 SASEGT. J lost 3 bases, V lost 3 bases, and 7 bases had no gene match. CDR3 region: CASSEGVRGLNQPQHF. Incomplete CDR3 DNA: TGTGCCAGCAGTGAGGGGGTCAGGGGGCTCAATCAGCCC.

This clone occurred many times. Read data end 3 residues before the CDR3 end; the end is taken from the germline J gene. This rearrangement joins TRBV29-1 to TRBJ2-7, with D possibly TRBD1 on 6 matching bases. This CDR3 spans 14 amino acids. Per germline, CDR1 SQVTM and CDR2 ANQGSEA. V lost 4 bases to trimming and J lost 2 bases, with 15 bases between them. The sequenced CDR3 bases are TGCAGCGTTGGCAGAGGGGGACAAACCTACGAG. This gives the protein CSVGRGGQTYE. The CDR3 in full is CSVGRGGQTYEQYF.

Ten or more counts support this clone. Read sequence stops 3 residues before the CDR3 end, and the germline J gene provides the missing end. The chain recombines TRBV7-9 with TRBJ1-1; D possibly corresponds to TRBD1 (5 bases). Trimming pared 2 bases from V and 1 base from J, leaving 5 bases between. The CDR3 consists of 13 residues. CDR1 and CDR2 from the germline V gene are SEHNR and FQNEAQ (reference sequence). The covered CDR3 bases are TGTGCCAGCAGCTTACAGGGGAACACTGAA. Its translation is CASSLQGNTE. The entire CDR3 protein reads CASSLQGNTEAFF.

This clone was observed at least ten times. The read ends 3 residues early relative to the CDR3; the germline J gene fills the gap. V is TRBV10-3 and J is TRBJ2-2, with 14 bases lining up with TRBD2. The CDR3 is 17 amino acids. Germline assignment: CDR1 ENHRY and CDR2 SYGVKD. V lost 7 bases, J lost 4 bases, and 8 bases stayed unmatched. The part of the CDR3 DNA that was read is TGTGCCATCAATGTGGGACTAGCGGGAGAAGTCACCGGGGAG. Translation gives CAINVGLAGEVTGE. The entire CDR3 sequence reads CAINVGLAGEVTGELFF.